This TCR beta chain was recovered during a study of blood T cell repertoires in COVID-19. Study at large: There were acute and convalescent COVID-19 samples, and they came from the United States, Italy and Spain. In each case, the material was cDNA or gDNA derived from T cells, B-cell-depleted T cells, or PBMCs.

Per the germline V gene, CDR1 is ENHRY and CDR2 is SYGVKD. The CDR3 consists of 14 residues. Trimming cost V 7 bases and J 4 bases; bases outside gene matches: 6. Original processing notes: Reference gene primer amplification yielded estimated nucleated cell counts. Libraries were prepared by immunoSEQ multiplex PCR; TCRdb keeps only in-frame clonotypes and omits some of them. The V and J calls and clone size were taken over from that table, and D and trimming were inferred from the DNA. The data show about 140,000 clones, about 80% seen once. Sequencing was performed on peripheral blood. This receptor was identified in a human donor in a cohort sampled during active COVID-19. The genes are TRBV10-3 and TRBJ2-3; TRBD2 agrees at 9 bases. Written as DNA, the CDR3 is TGTGCCATCAAAGGAGCGGGGGGCCCAGATACGCAGTATTTT. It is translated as CAIKGAGGPDTQYF.